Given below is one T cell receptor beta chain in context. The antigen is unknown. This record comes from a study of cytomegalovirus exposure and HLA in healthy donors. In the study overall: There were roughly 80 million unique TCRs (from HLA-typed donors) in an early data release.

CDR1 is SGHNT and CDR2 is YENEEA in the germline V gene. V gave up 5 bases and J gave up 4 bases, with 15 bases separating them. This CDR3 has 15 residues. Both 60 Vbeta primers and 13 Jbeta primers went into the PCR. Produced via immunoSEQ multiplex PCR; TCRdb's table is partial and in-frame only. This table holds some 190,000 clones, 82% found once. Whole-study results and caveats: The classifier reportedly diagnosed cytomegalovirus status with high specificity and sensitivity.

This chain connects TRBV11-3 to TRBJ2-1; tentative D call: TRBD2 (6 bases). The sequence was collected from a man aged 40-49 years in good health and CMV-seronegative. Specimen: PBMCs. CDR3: CASSTRRDSYNEQFF. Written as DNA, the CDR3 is TGTGCCAGCAGCACCCGCCGGGACTCTTACAATGAGCAGTTCTTC.